Presented here are 18 T cell receptor beta chains from one specimen sequenced in a study of blood T cell repertoires in COVID-19. Using immunoSEQ multiplex PCR, the repertoire was profiled, and TCRdb retains in-frame clones only, with some absent. The sample records around 250,000 clones, about 84% being singletons. Material: peripheral blood. The origin of the receptors is an elderly woman with COVID-19, enrolled during active disease.

V usage is TRBV27 and J usage is TRBJ1-1; D is ambiguous. V was trimmed by 3 bases and J by 1 base, leaving 6 bases between them. This CDR3 contains 13 residues. Germline V gives CDR1 MNHEY, CDR2 SMNVEV (reference sequence). CDR3 protein: CASSLNRNTEAFF. The CDR3 nucleotides are TGTGCCAGCAGTTTGAACAGGAACACTGAAGCTTTCTTT.

The chain joins TRBV28 to TRBJ1-3; D might be TRBD1 (6 bases). V gave up 7 bases and J gave up 7 bases, with 17 bases separating them. CDR1 is MDHEN, CDR2 SYDVKM, per germline. CDR3 size: 14 residues. The DNA of the CDR3 is TGTGCCAGCATGGCCGGGGGGCCGCAGAACACCATATATTTT. Residues: CASMAGGPQNTIYF.

The chain uses TRBV6-1 and TRBJ1-4, with D uncertain. V lost 11 bases to trimming and J lost 8 bases, with 18 bases between them. The CDR3 runs to 13 residues. Germline V gene sequence: CDR1 MNHNS, CDR2 SASEGT. Written as DNA, the CDR3 is TGTGCCCATGCCCTCAAGTTGAGGGAAAAACTGTTTTTT. This gives the protein CAHALKLREKLFF.

The chain links TRBV28 to TRBJ2-5; a possible D gene is TRBD2 (6 bases). The ends were cut back, 6 bases at V and 5 bases at J, with 28 bases in the middle. From germline, CDR1 is MDHEN and CDR2 SYDVKM. The CDR3 covers 18 residues. CDR3 nucleotide sequence: TGTGCCAGCAGCCCGGTCGGGCTCGGGGGAACGGAGATGGAGACCCAGTACTTC. Protein sequence: CASSPVGLGGTEMETQYF.

Of note for this clone: This specimen includes other DNA sequences encoding the same CDR3. CDR3 coding DNA: TGTGCCAGCAGTGAAGGCACAGCTTATAGCAATCAGCCCCAGCATTTT. The encoded protein is CASSEGTAYSNQPQHF. This chain uses TRBV6-1 with TRBJ1-5, with unresolved D. This CDR3 contains 16 residues. Trimming cost V 1 base and J 0 bases, with 10 bases left between them. The germline gives CDR1 MNHNS, CDR2 SASEGT.

Details on this clone: Other DNA sequences in this sample translate to the same CDR3. CDR3 loop: CATSDPTGVGETQYF. CDR3 bases: TGTGCCACCAGTGACCCTACAGGGGTGGGAGAGACCCAGTACTTC. This chain links TRBV24-1 with TRBJ2-5; 7 bases fit TRBD1. The CDR3 loop spans 15 amino acids. The germline gives CDR1 KGHDR, CDR2 SFDVKD. V dropped 4 bases and J dropped 4; count of bases not matched to a gene: 8.

The chain links TRBV27 to TRBJ1-1; tentatively, D is TRBD1 (6 bases). The CDR3 consists of 15 residues. V dropped 5 bases and J dropped 4 bases, with 17 bases sitting between them. Germline assignment: CDR1 MNHEY and CDR2 SMNVEV (reference sequence). The CDR3 sequence is CASSPPRGAGTEAFF. Here the CDR3 DNA reads TGTGCCAGCAGTCCCCCCCGGGGGGCGGGCACTGAAGCTTTCTTT.

This sequence joins TRBV7-2 and TRBJ1-1, with a possible D match to TRBD1 (5 bases). V was cut by 7 bases and J by 3 bases, with 15 bases left in between. The CDR3 has 14 residues. Looked up from germline, CDR1 is SGHTA and CDR2 is FQGNSA. CDR3 coding DNA: TGTGCCAGCACCCCTACGGGACTCCACACTGAAGCTTTCTTT. This gives the protein CASTPTGLHTEAFF.

This clone was seen more than once but under ten times. The chain combines TRBV6-6 with TRBJ1-5, with unresolved D. The germline V and J ends were trimmed by 2 bases and 4 bases, with 15 bases remaining between them. This CDR3 comprises 16 residues. Germline values: CDR1 MNHNY, CDR2 SVGAGI (reference sequence). The CDR3 DNA follows: TGTGCCAGCAGTTACAGTTTAGTTACGACTAATCAGCCCCAGCATTTT. Its protein is CASSYSLVTTNQPQHF.

The chain couples TRBV5-4 to TRBJ1-1; TRBD1 matches 8 bases. Germline values: CDR1 SGHNT, CDR2 YYREEE (reference sequence). CDR3 size: 15 residues. The junction had 10 bases not matched to a gene; V was cut back by 4 bases and J by 5 bases. The CDR3 DNA reads as TGTGCCAGCAGCACAACGACAGGGGCGGCAACTGAAGCTTTCTTT. Translated, it gives CASSTTTGAATEAFF.

This chain uses TRBV5-1 with TRBJ2-7, with D possibly being TRBD1 (5 bases). The CDR3 totals 15 residues. The V gene's germline CDR1 is SGHRS and CDR2 YFSETQ. Trimming took off 0 bases at V and 4 bases at J, with 14 bases between the two ends. CDR3 DNA: TGCGCCAGCAGCTTGGAATTGGGGCTGGGATACGAGCAGTACTTC. Translating gives CASSLELGLGYEQYF.

The CDR3 protein is CASSARVNTEAFF. CDR3 DNA: TGTGCCAGCAGCGCCCGGGTGAACACTGAAGCTTTCTTT. The chain is built from TRBV3-1 (or the pseudogene TRBV3-2) and TRBJ1-1; D not certain. V was shortened by 5 bases and J by 0 bases, with 7 bases between the two germline ends. CDR3 length equals 13 residues. Germline assignment: CDR1 LGHDT and CDR2 YNNKEL (reference sequence).

The rearrangement uses TRBV10-3 and TRBJ1-3; D gene ambiguous. The CDR3 extends over 17 amino acids. Germline assignment: CDR1 ENHRY and CDR2 SYGVKD. V lost 9 bases and J lost 2, with 23 bases in between. The CDR3 loop reads CAIAVSERRPTGNTIYF. The CDR3 DNA follows: TGTGCCATAGCAGTATCCGAGCGCCGGCCCACTGGAAACACCATATATTTT.

The rearrangement uses TRBV27 and TRBJ1-5; no clear D gene. CDR3 length equals 13 residues. Trimming shortened V by 2 bases and J by 4 bases, and 6 bases separated the two germline ends. The V gene's germline CDR1 is MNHEY and CDR2 SMNVEV (reference sequence). The CDR3 sequence: CASSLRVNQPQHF. The DNA of the CDR3 is TGTGCCAGCAGTTTACGCGTAAATCAGCCCCAGCATTTT.

The rearrangement links TRBV7-2 to TRBJ1-3, with 8 bases identical to TRBD1. This CDR3 comprises 16 residues. CDR1 SGHTA and CDR2 FQGNSA come from the germline V gene. V shed 6 bases and J 0 bases; nucleotides not matched to a gene: 7. Written as DNA, the CDR3 is TGTGCCAGCAGGAGGGACAGGCCCAGCTCTGGAAACACCATATATTTT. Amino acids: CASRRDRPSSGNTIYF.

The chain recombines TRBV3-1 (or the pseudogene TRBV3-2) with TRBJ1-1; D remains unclear. The V gene lost 1 base and the J gene lost 5 bases, with 8 bases spanning the gap. In germline, CDR1 is LGHDT, CDR2 YNNKEL (reference sequence). There are 13 residues in the CDR3. CDR3 protein: CASSQVPGTEAFF. The DNA of the CDR3 is TGTGCCAGCAGCCAAGTCCCCGGGACTGAAGCTTTCTTT.

This clone occurred once. This chain uses TRBV10-2 with TRBJ2-7, with a tentative D call TRBD1 (5 bases). CDR3 length: 12 residues. V was shortened by 2 bases and J by 7 bases, with 9 bases between the two germline ends. Germline CDR1 reads WSHSY; CDR2 reads SAAADI. The CDR3 DNA follows: TGCGCCAGCAGTGAGCAGGGTCGGGAGCAGTACGTC. Its translation: CASSEQGREQYV.

The sample holds one count of this clone. The J gene is TRBJ1-4, the V gene TRBV6-1, with 8 bases identical to TRBD1. Trimming took 3 bases from V and 0 from J; bases not matched to a gene: 6. The CDR3 has 17 amino acids. The germline gives CDR1 MNHNS, CDR2 SASEGT. The DNA for the CDR3 is TGTGCCAGCAGTGAGGGGGGACAGGTTCCAACTAATGAAAAACTGTTTTTT. Encoded protein: CASSEGGQVPTNEKLFF.